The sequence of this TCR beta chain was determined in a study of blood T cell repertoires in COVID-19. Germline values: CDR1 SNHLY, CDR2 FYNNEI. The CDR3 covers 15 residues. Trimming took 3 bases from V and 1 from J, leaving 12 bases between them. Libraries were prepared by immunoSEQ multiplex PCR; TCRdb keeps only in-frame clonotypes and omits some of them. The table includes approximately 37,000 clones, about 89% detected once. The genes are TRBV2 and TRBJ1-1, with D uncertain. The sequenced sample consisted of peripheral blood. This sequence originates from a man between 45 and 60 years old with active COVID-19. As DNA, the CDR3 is TGTGCCAGCAGTGAGGACGGACTTTCGAACACTGAAGCTTTCTTT. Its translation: CASSEDGLSNTEAFF.